This is a list of T cell receptor beta chains from one sample in a study of blood T cell repertoires in COVID-19. Profiled with immunoSEQ multiplex PCR; TCRdb holds only in-frame clones, not every one. Of about 170,000 clones detected, 70% to 90% appear once; the ten largest clones hold approximately 8.2%. Sample: peripheral blood. Every receptor here comes from a woman of 80 years or more with COVID-19, enrolled during active disease. The CDR3 runs from the conserved cysteine through the conserved F or W. Clone sizes are given selectively: once, few, many, or a class where the clone is expanded.

v_call	clone_size	j_call	cdr3_aa
TRBV3-1/TRBV3-2	NA	TRBJ1-2	CASSQLEPGGYGYTF
TRBV5-4	once	TRBJ2-3	CASSTGLAEFTDTQYF
TRBV28	NA	TRBJ1-1	CASSLWTTNTEAFF
TRBV20-1	NA	TRBJ1-2	CSAGDSYGYTF
TRBV27	NA	TRBJ1-3	CASRAGDLANTIYF
TRBV6-5	NA	TRBJ2-1	CASTSPRAANEQFF
TRBV7-9	NA	TRBJ1-1	CASSLRDNSNTEAFF
TRBV3-1/TRBV3-2	NA	TRBJ2-5	CASSLRRGRVETQYF
TRBV2	NA	TRBJ2-2	CASSDLGGVGELFF
TRBV2	NA	TRBJ1-1	CASSPGTEAFF
TRBV14	NA	TRBJ2-5	CASTTGSETQYF
TRBV7-9	NA	TRBJ2-3	CASSFGGVTDTQYF
TRBV4-1	NA	TRBJ1-1	CASSQERRGPVNTEAFF
TRBV7-9	NA	TRBJ2-3	CASSLGAGTDTQYF
TRBV18	NA	TRBJ2-6	CASSPSDRALSGANVLTF
TRBV5-1	NA	TRBJ2-7	CASSLEGAANEQYF
TRBV4-1	NA	TRBJ2-2	CASSLYPLAGGRNTGELFF
TRBV7-8	NA	TRBJ2-7	CASSTTSGATYEQYF
TRBV3-1/TRBV3-2	NA	TRBJ1-2	CASSQQGIYGYTF
TRBV2	NA	TRBJ1-3	CASTRLLTGNTIYF
TRBV5-1	NA	TRBJ2-7	CASSFGGTGLTYEQYF
TRBV6-5	NA	TRBJ1-4	CASTRQVNEKLFF
TRBV5-1	NA	TRBJ2-3	CASSLRLAYTDTQYF
TRBV6-5	NA	TRBJ1-1	CASSPRVSEAFF
TRBV9	NA	TRBJ2-1	CASSYTGTDYNEQFF
TRBV20-1	NA	TRBJ1-2	CSASAPSRVPYSYGYTF
TRBV4-1	NA	TRBJ2-7	CASSQDFTHSEQYF
TRBV7-9	NA	TRBJ2-5	CASRANGGTRQETQYF
TRBV21-1	many	TRBJ1-1	CASSKRQVNTEAFF
TRBV9	NA	TRBJ2-1	CASSVAGASYNEQFF
TRBV6-5	NA	TRBJ2-5	CASSWQQETQYF
TRBV5-4	NA	TRBJ2-6	CASSSFLGASSGANVLTF
TRBV7-9	NA	TRBJ1-1	CASSLRGQGTEAFF
TRBV11-2	NA	TRBJ1-5	CASSKQWQNQPQHF
TRBV12-3/TRBV12-4	once	TRBJ1-2	CASSSLYGYTF
TRBV5-1	NA	TRBJ2-1	CASTPQGASSYNEQFF
TRBV5-1	NA	TRBJ2-5	CASSGSGQETQYF
TRBV5-1	NA	TRBJ1-2	CASSQGQGSLGGYTF
TRBV12-3/TRBV12-4	NA	TRBJ2-1	CASSLSGGNEQFF
TRBV30	NA	TRBJ1-1	CAWSGGSPTEAFF